This TCR beta chain is drawn from a study of naive and memory T cell subsets. Both TRBC1 and TRBC2 were covered by a beta constant-region primer of two equimolar oligonucleotides. Four rounds of PCR amplified the ligated cDNA using nested alpha and beta constant-region primers plus SP2. MiXCR, run by TCRdb on the UMI-ligation and nested PCR reads, gives a single entry per CDR3 protein. The sample has more than 95,000 distinct CDR3 sequences, 14% seen once; the top ten hold around 2.8%. As concerns this clonotype: Its antigen remains unknown.

CDR1 is SGHRS and CDR2 is YFSETQ in the germline V gene. This CDR3 has 15 amino acids. The ends were cut back, 4 bases at V and 3 bases at J, with 15 bases in the middle. General observations from the study: Diversity fell and Gini index rose from naive through CM, EM, EMRA. No ground truth validated the naive and memory repertoire findings. Each distinct alpha or beta sequence counts as one clonotype. Especially in CD8 cells, naive repertoires contained a few larger clonotypes, possibly CD45RA-re-expressing memory cells.

Cells stained for CD3, CD4, CD8, CD45RA and CD27 were sorted into four subsets. This chain connects TRBV5-1 to TRBJ2-3; TRBD2 might be the D (6 bases). The origin of this receptor is a human donor in good health. The sample taken for sequencing was naive CD8+ T cells from blood. The CDR3 bases are TGCGCCAGCAGCCCGGGAGAGGGGACTACAGATACGCAGTATTTT. This translates into CASSPGEGTTDTQYF. Using reference TRBV5-1 and TRBJ2-3 for the parts outside the CDR3, the full variable domain is KAGVTQTPRYLIKTRGQQVTLSCSPISGHRSVSWYQQTPGQGLQFLFEYFSETQRNKGNFPGRFSGRQFSNSRSEMNVSTLELGDSALYLCASSPGEGTTDTQYFGPGTRLTVL.